These 23 T cell receptor beta chains originate from one sample sequenced in a study of cytomegalovirus exposure and HLA in healthy donors (dated by TCRdb to the late 2010s). The library was built by means of the immunoSEQ multiplex PCR assay. A mixture of 60 forward primers for TCR Vbeta segments and 13 reverse primers for TCR Jbeta segments was used in the multiplex PCR. This is the immuneACCESS table as TCRdb keeps it, with only in-frame sequences that have V and J called. A part of the clones is gone; compared with another copy, unresolved V genes explain less than half, and the rest is unexplained. The sample records roughly 100,000 clones, roughly 69% of which are singletons. Clones ranked in the top ten supply approximately 2.5% of the sample. The sequenced material came from PBMCs. The receptors derive from a man in his fifties or sixties in good health and CMV-seropositive.

The chain couples TRBV19 to TRBJ1-2; 11 nucleotides match TRBD1. There are 14 residues in the CDR3. From germline, CDR1 is LNHDA and CDR2 SQIVND (reference sequence). V shed 6 bases and J 5 bases; nucleotides not matched to a gene: 5. CDR3 nucleotide sequence: TGTGCCAGTAGCCCTGGACAGGGGGCTTATGGCTACACCTTC. Encoded protein: CASSPGQGAYGYTF.

V usage is TRBV6-1 and J usage is TRBJ1-5; D gene uncertain. The CDR3 covers 14 residues. Trimming stripped 6 bases from V and 9 bases from J, with 18 bases between. Germline V gene lookup returns CDR1 MNHNS and CDR2 SASEGT. The DNA for the CDR3 is TGTGCCAGCAGGGTCGTCTCGGTCGACTCGCCCCAGCATTTT. Translated, it gives CASRVVSVDSPQHF.

The rearrangement joins TRBV15 to TRBJ1-5; D gene ambiguous. This CDR3 comprises 12 residues. Germline V gene lookup returns CDR1 LNHNV and CDR2 YYDKDF (reference sequence). V was trimmed by 3 bases and J by 9 bases, leaving 9 bases between them. The CDR3 nucleotides are TGTGCCACCAGCAGCGTTCGCGGGCCCCAGCATTTT. Translation: CATSSVRGPQHF. The variable domain in full, with the rest retrieved from reference TRBV15 and TRBJ1-5, is DAMVIQNPRYQVTQFGKPVTLSCSQTLNHNVMYWYQQKSSQAPKLLFHYYDKDFNNEADTPDNFQSRRPNTSFCFLDIRSPGLGDTAMYLCATSSVRGPQHFGDGTRLSIL.

The chain combines TRBV7-3 with TRBJ2-5; 9 bases align to TRBD1. The J call could be wrong; TRBJ2-7 is a better fit for the DNA end. The germline V gene encodes CDR1 SGHTA and CDR2 FQGTGA. The CDR3 is 13 residues long. The CDR3 reads CASSSGQGNEQYF. CDR3 nucleotides: TGTGCCAGCAGCTCAGGACAGGGGAACGAGCAGTACTTC.

The V call is TRBV5-1, the J call TRBJ2-3; 13 bases map to TRBD2. Germline CDR1 and CDR2: SGHRS and YFSETQ. The CDR3 length is 16 residues. V gave up 4 bases and J gave up 4 bases; unmatched junction bases: 6. The CDR3 bases are TGCGCCAGCAGCCCGCGACTAGCGGGGGGCTCAGATACGCAGTATTTT. The encoded protein is CASSPRLAGGSDTQYF.

This clone was counted a few times. One end of the junction does not line up with germline, which may come from a read error. The J gene is TRBJ2-7, the V gene TRBV10-2, with a weak D call TRBD1 (5 bases). Germline V gene data show CDR1 as WSHSY and CDR2 as SAAADI. This CDR3 has 12 amino acids. CDR3 bases: TGCGCCAGCAGTGAACCCCAGGGCCCTAGGATTTTC. Translation gives CASSEPQGPRIF.

In this sample, this clone turned up a few times. V usage is TRBV25-1 and J usage is TRBJ2-3; no clear D gene. The CDR3 extends over 14 amino acids. Trimming took 2 bases from V and 2 from J, leaving 8 bases between them. Looked up from germline, CDR1 is MGHDK and CDR2 is SYGVNS. The CDR3 loop reads CASSEGDFTDTQYF. Here the CDR3 DNA reads TGTGCCAGCAGTGAAGGTGACTTCACAGATACGCAGTATTTT.

The chain couples TRBV5-1 to TRBJ2-1; D may be TRBD1 (7 bases). The germline gives CDR1 SGHRS, CDR2 YFSETQ. V was pared by 1 base and J by 5 bases, with 13 bases between. This CDR3 comprises 15 residues. The CDR3 DNA is TGCGCCAGCAGCTTGTCCTCAGGGGGGAACAATGAGCAGTTCTTC. Protein sequence: CASSLSSGGNNEQFF.

The rearrangement links TRBV5-6 to TRBJ2-5, with a possible D match to TRBD2 (6 bases). CDR1 is SGHDT, CDR2 YYEEEE, per germline. CDR3 length: 13 amino acids. Trimming removed 0 bases at V and 4 bases at J, with 7 bases between. The chain's CDR3 is CASSLVEGETQYF. Written as DNA, the CDR3 is TGTGCCAGCAGCTTGGTGGAGGGAGAGACCCAGTACTTC.

With regard to this clone: In the same sample, other DNA sequences code for this CDR3. V is TRBV20-1 and J is TRBJ2-7, with D hard to call. The CDR3 covers 11 residues. CDR1 and CDR2 from the germline V gene are DFQATT and SNEGSKA (reference sequence). V lost 1 base and J lost 2, with 3 bases in between. CDR3 nucleotide sequence: TGCAGTGCTAGAGCAACCTACGAGCAGTACTTC. Its translation is CSARATYEQYF.

The V and J genes are TRBV2 and TRBJ1-1; TRBD1 matches 7 bases. This CDR3 contains 14 residues. V dropped 3 bases and J dropped 3; count of bases not matched to a gene: 4. The germline V gene has CDR1 SNHLY and CDR2 FYNNEI. CDR3 residues: CASSERGRDTEAFF. DNA for the CDR3: TGTGCCAGCAGTGAGAGGGGGCGGGACACTGAAGCTTTCTTT.

This chain connects TRBV27 to TRBJ2-7, with D perhaps matching TRBD1 (5 bases). Per germline, CDR1 MNHEY and CDR2 SMNVEV (reference sequence). The CDR3 has 14 amino acids. Between the trimmed V and J ends, which lost 5 bases and 3 bases, there was a span of 14 bases. In DNA form, the CDR3 reads TGTGCCAGCAGTAGGTCCCTCGACAGCTACGAGCAGTACTTC. Translating it yields CASSRSLDSYEQYF.

The chain couples TRBV5-6 to TRBJ2-3, with D possibly matching TRBD1 (5 bases). The CDR3 is made up of 15 amino acids. In germline, CDR1 is SGHDT, CDR2 YYEEEE. The V and J ends lost 4 bases and 2 bases respectively, with 14 bases between them. CDR3 DNA sequence: TGTGCCAGCAGCCTCAGACGGACATACACAGATACGCAGTATTTT. This sequence encodes CASSLRRTYTDTQYF.

This clone was seen only once. V usage is TRBV19 and J usage is TRBJ2-5; 7 bases agree with TRBD2. V was pared by 8 bases and J by 4 bases, with 13 bases of the junction left unmatched. The CDR3 length is 15 residues. CDR1 and CDR2 from the germline V gene are LNHDA and SQIVND (reference sequence). CDR3 sequence (DNA): TGTGCCAGTCAGCGGGGCCTGACCGCGGGAGAGACCCAGTACTTC. It yields the protein CASQRGLTAGETQYF.

The chain carries TRBV13 and TRBJ1-4; possibly TRBD1 for D (5 bases). CDR3 size: 16 residues. Germline V gene lookup returns CDR1 PRHDT and CDR2 FYEKMQ (reference sequence). Trimming left V 5 bases short and J 7 bases short, with 20 bases between. CDR3 nucleotides: TGTGCCAGCAGCCCGAATAGGGCCGCGGGGGGTGAAAAACTGTTTTTT. It encodes CASSPNRAAGGEKLFF. Together with reference TRBV13 and TRBJ1-4, the CDR3 gives the full variable domain: AAGVIQSPRHLIKEKRETATLKCYPIPRHDTVYWYQQGPGQDPQFLISFYEKMQSDKGSIPDRFSAQQFSDYHSELNMSSLELGDSALYFCASSPNRAAGGEKLFFGSGTQLSVL.

Only a few counts were recorded for this clone. The chain joins TRBV2 to TRBJ1-5; 9 bases match TRBD1. The length of the CDR3 is 17 residues. V lost 6 bases to trimming and J lost 2 bases; unmatched junction nucleotides: 11. Germline CDR1 is SNHLY and CDR2 is FYNNEI. CDR3 bases: TGTGCCAGCAGCCGGGACAGGGTGCGAGTGGGCAATCAGCCCCAGCATTTT. Residues: CASSRDRVRVGNQPQHF.

The chain couples TRBV11-2 to TRBJ2-5, with D possibly being TRBD1 (7 bases). The J call may be faulty, since TRBJ2-7 better matches the DNA end. Germline CDR1 is SGHAT and CDR2 is FQNNGV. This CDR3 has 15 amino acids. CDR3: CASSELRGRTYEQYF. The CDR3 DNA reads TGTGCCAGCAGCGAACTCAGGGGGAGGACCTACGAGCAGTACTTC.

This clone appeared a few times. The chain couples TRBV2 to TRBJ1-5, with D possibly matching TRBD1 (6 bases). The CDR3 covers 14 residues. V lost 7 bases to trimming and J lost 4 bases, with 14 bases between them. Germline CDR1 reads SNHLY; CDR2 reads FYNNEI. The CDR3 loop is CASKFGRGNQPQHF. The CDR3 DNA reads TGTGCCAGCAAGTTCGGGAGGGGGAATCAGCCCCAGCATTTT.

The gene calls are TRBV4-1 and TRBJ2-5; TRBD1 aligns across 7 bases. The DNA end is a closer match to TRBJ2-7, so the J assignment may be wrong. The CDR3 is 14 residues long. CDR1 is MGHRA and CDR2 is YSYEKL in the germline V gene. The DNA of the CDR3 is TGCGCCAGCAGCTTGCGTATACAGGGGCACGAGCAGTACTTC. It is translated as CASSLRIQGHEQYF.

The chain is built from TRBV7-9 and TRBJ2-5; 7 bases agree with TRBD2. V trimming: 4 bases; J trimming: 5 bases; junction bases outside the gene matches: 10. Germline V lookup: CDR1 SEHNR, CDR2 FQNEAQ (reference sequence). The CDR3 sequence is 15 residues long. The CDR3 spells CASSSPGGAQETQYF. The CDR3 region has the DNA TGTGCCAGCAGCTCACCGGGGGGAGCCCAGGAGACCCAGTACTTC.

The J gene is TRBJ2-2, the V gene TRBV5-1; maybe TRBD2 (6 bases). V was shortened by 5 bases and J by 4 bases, with 21 bases between the two germline ends. Germline V gene lookup returns CDR1 SGHRS and CDR2 YFSETQ. The CDR3 extends over 17 amino acids. The CDR3 here is CASRWRRPGVSTGELFF. In DNA form, the CDR3 reads TGCGCCAGCAGATGGAGGCGCCCGGGAGTATCCACCGGGGAGCTGTTTTTT. The full variable domain, in which reference TRBV5-1 and TRBJ2-2 provide the parts outside the CDR3, is KAGVTQTPRYLIKTRGQQVTLSCSPISGHRSVSWYQQTPGQGLQFLFEYFSETQRNKGNFPGRFSGRQFSNSRSEMNVSTLELGDSALYLCASRWRRPGVSTGELFFGEGSRLTVL.

The chain couples TRBV2 to TRBJ2-3; TRBD1 aligns across 10 bases. V shed 7 bases, J shed 1 base, and the junction held 5 bases outside the gene matches. This CDR3 is 15 amino acids long. The germline V gene encodes CDR1 SNHLY and CDR2 FYNNEI. In nucleotides, the CDR3 is TGTGCCAGCAACGGGGGGACAGGGGGCACAGATACGCAGTATTTT. The encoded protein is CASNGGTGGTDTQYF.

V gene TRBV15 combines with J gene TRBJ2-1, with D perhaps TRBD2 (6 bases). CDR3 length: 14 residues. Per germline, CDR1 LNHNV and CDR2 YYDKDF (reference sequence). V lost 1 base to trimming and J lost 6 bases, with 10 bases between them. CDR3 in amino acids: CATSRAGTANEQFF. The CDR3 DNA is TGTGCCACCAGCAGAGCCGGGACTGCCAATGAGCAGTTCTTC. Filled out from reference TRBV15 and TRBJ2-1, the complete variable domain reads DAMVIQNPRYQVTQFGKPVTLSCSQTLNHNVMYWYQQKSSQAPKLLFHYYDKDFNNEADTPDNFQSRRPNTSFCFLDIRSPGLGDTAMYLCATSRAGTANEQFFGPGTRLTVL.